The 30 T cell receptor beta chains below come from one sample, sequenced in a study of T cells in tuberculosis. Clones were sequenced by immunoSEQ multiplex PCR, and TCRdb holds only the in-frame ones, with some missing. The sample carries tens of thousands of clones, 92% recorded once. The time point was: new active TB diagnosis, blood taken before or within 7 days of starting treatment. The sequenced sample was PBMCs, obtained at tuberculosis diagnosis. Receptors were obtained from an adult with tuberculosis. Some clones in this sample may be carry-over from other donors' samples.

This clone was picked up a small number of times. The V and J genes are TRBV5-4 and TRBJ2-7; TRBD1 matches 10 bases. Germline-derived CDR1 and CDR2 are SGHNT and YYREEE (reference sequence). The CDR3 is made up of 13 amino acids. With 4 bases clipped from V and 5 bases from J, the junction kept 3 bases outside the gene matches. The CDR3 coding sequence is TGTGCCAGCAGCCGACAGGGGGCTGACGAGCAGTACTTC. Amino acid sequence: CASSRQGADEQYF.

This clone has just a few counts. The chain is built from TRBV11-2 and TRBJ1-5; D is unresolved. This CDR3 has 16 residues. V lost 1 base, J lost 0 bases, and 10 bases lay in between. Germline V gene sequence: CDR1 SGHAT, CDR2 FQNNGV. The CDR3 DNA is TGTGCCAGCAGCTTAGCCCAGGACTATAGCAATCAGCCCCAGCATTTT. This gives the protein CASSLAQDYSNQPQHF.

The chain uses TRBV7-2 and TRBJ1-2; D is perhaps TRBD1 (6 bases). This CDR3 comprises 17 residues. V shed 1 base and J shed 5 bases, with 20 bases lying between them. Per the germline V gene, CDR1 is SGHTA and CDR2 is FQGNSA. The CDR3 spells CASSLGFNEGERYGYTF. The CDR3 DNA reads as TGTGCCAGCAGCTTAGGTTTTAATGAGGGGGAACGGTATGGCTACACCTTC.

The V call is TRBV30, the J call TRBJ2-1, with TRBD2 matching 10 bases. Germline-derived CDR1 and CDR2 are GTSNPN and SVGIG (reference sequence). The CDR3 sequence is 15 residues long. V lost 2 bases and J lost 8; bases outside the gene matches: 9. The CDR3 protein is CAWSRAGGLDYEQFF. The CDR3 DNA is TGTGCCTGGAGTAGAGCGGGGGGGCTAGACTATGAGCAGTTCTTC.

J is TRBJ2-7 and V is TRBV11-2; 7 positions agree with TRBD2. CDR1 is SGHAT, CDR2 FQNNGV, per germline. V lost 5 bases, J lost 0 bases, and 13 bases stayed unmatched. The CDR3 extends over 17 amino acids. CDR3 coding DNA: TGTGCCAGCAGCGAAACCTTAATGGGGGGGAGCTCCTACGAGCAGTACTTC. Translation gives CASSETLMGGSSYEQYF. The whole variable domain, filled in from reference TRBV11-2 and TRBJ2-7, reads EAGVAQSPRYKIIEKRQSVAFWCNPISGHATLYWYQQILGQGPKLLIQFQNNGVVDDSQLPKDRFSAERLKGVDSTLKIQPAKLEDSAVYLCASSETLMGGSSYEQYFGPGTRLTVT.

CDR3: CASSDREVWRGNQPQHF. CDR3 in DNA: TGTGCCAGCTCAGACAGGGAAGTATGGAGGGGCAATCAGCCCCAGCATTTT. This chain joins TRBV18 and TRBJ1-5, with 7 nucleotides matching TRBD1. After removal of 5 bases from V and 2 bases from J, the junction contained 12 bases not matched to a gene. This CDR3 spans 17 amino acids. CDR1 KGHSH and CDR2 LQKENI come from the germline V gene. Together with reference TRBV18 and TRBJ1-5, the CDR3 gives the full variable domain: NAGVMQNPRHLVRRRGQEARLRCSPMKGHSHVYWYRQLPEEGLKFMVYLQKENIIDESGMPKERFSAEFPKEGPSILRIQQVVRGDSAAYFCASSDREVWRGNQPQHFGDGTRLSIL.

This chain connects TRBV15 to TRBJ2-7; D is undetermined. The DNA end is more similar to TRBJ2-1, so the J call may be wrong. Germline V gene lookup returns CDR1 LNHNV and CDR2 YYDKDF (reference sequence). The CDR3 sequence is 14 residues long. The CDR3 DNA is TGTGCCACCAGCAGCAAGACAAGTTCCGATGAGCAGTTCTTC. This codes for CATSSKTSSDEQFF.

This chain uses TRBV27 with TRBJ1-2, with TRBD1 matching 12 bases. V shed 5 bases and J 4 bases; nucleotides not matched to a gene: 11. The CDR3 runs 17 residues. In germline, CDR1 is MNHEY, CDR2 SMNVEV (reference sequence). CDR3 sequence: CASSPRDRGRLVYGYTF. The CDR3 region has the DNA TGTGCCAGCAGTCCCCGGGACAGGGGGCGCTTAGTCTATGGCTACACCTTC.

V gene TRBV14 combines with J gene TRBJ1-2, with 9 bases lining up with TRBD1. Germline V gives CDR1 SGHDN, CDR2 FVKESK. The CDR3 sequence is 14 residues long. With V trimmed by 5 bases and J by 5 bases, 6 bases remained unmatched. This chain's CDR3 is CASSEQGAQYGYTF. CDR3 sequence (DNA): TGTGCCAGCAGCGAACAGGGGGCCCAATATGGCTACACCTTC. Full variable domain (outside the CDR3, taken from reference TRBV14 and TRBJ1-2): EAGVTQFPSHSVIEKGQTVTLRCDPISGHDNLYWYRRVMGKEIKFLLHFVKESKQDESGMPNNRFLAERTGGTYSTLKVQPAELEDSGVYFCASSEQGAQYGYTFGSGTRLTVV.

The chain uses TRBV21-1 and TRBJ2-4; the table's D gene call, TRBD1, was not cross checked with the DNA. TRBV21-1 has pseudogene status. The CDR3 totals 15 residues. CDR3 protein: CASQQRNRGRNIQYF. Here the CDR3 DNA reads TGTGCCAGCCAGCAAAGGAATAGGGGCCGGAACATTCAGTACTTC.

The rearrangement joins TRBV6-6 to TRBJ1-3; 7 bases agree with TRBD1. Per the germline V gene, CDR1 is MNHNY and CDR2 is SVGAGI (reference sequence). V was clipped by 6 bases and J by 3 bases; unmatched bases: 11. This CDR3 comprises 16 residues. In nucleotides, the CDR3 is TGTGCCAGCAGAGACGACAGGGACGGTTTTGGAAACACCATATATTTT. Amino acids: CASRDDRDGFGNTIYF.

This clone was recorded once. The gene calls are TRBV5-1 and TRBJ2-1; 8 nucleotides agree with TRBD2. The V gene's germline CDR1 is SGHRS and CDR2 YFSETQ. V gave up 2 bases and J gave up 1 base; unmatched junction bases: 2. The CDR3 contains 15 residues. CDR3: CASSFRGGSYNEQFF. In nucleotides, the CDR3 is TGCGCCAGCAGCTTTCGCGGGGGGTCCTACAATGAGCAGTTCTTC. The full variable domain, in which reference TRBV5-1 and TRBJ2-1 provide the parts outside the CDR3, is KAGVTQTPRYLIKTRGQQVTLSCSPISGHRSVSWYQQTPGQGLQFLFEYFSETQRNKGNFPGRFSGRQFSNSRSEMNVSTLELGDSALYLCASSFRGGSYNEQFFGPGTRLTVL.

The chain links TRBV27 to TRBJ1-2; 7 bases map to TRBD1. Looked up from germline, CDR1 is MNHEY and CDR2 is SMNVEV (reference sequence). CDR3 length: 16 residues. After removal of 3 bases from V and 1 base from J, the junction contained 8 bases not matched to a gene. The CDR3, as DNA: TGTGCCAGCAGTTTTAACAGGGGCAACCGTAACTATGGCTACACCTTC. This translates into CASSFNRGNRNYGYTF.

The rearrangement joins TRBV29-1 to TRBJ2-1, with 8 bases that match TRBD2. The CDR3 is 14 amino acids. CDR1 is SQVTM, CDR2 ANQGSEA, per germline. Trimming took 6 bases from V and 2 from J; bases not matched to a gene: 6. Here the CDR3 reads CSVPLSGAYNEQFF. CDR3 coding DNA: TGCAGCGTCCCTCTTAGCGGGGCCTACAATGAGCAGTTCTTC.

This chain joins TRBV30 and TRBJ2-7; no reliable D call. The CDR3 is 12 amino acids. Germline-derived CDR1 and CDR2 are GTSNPN and SVGIG (reference sequence). Between the trimmed V and J ends, which lost 1 base and 2 bases, there was a span of 6 bases. As DNA, the CDR3 is TGTGCCTGGAGTGCCAGTACCTACGAGCAGTACTTC. It is translated as CAWSASTYEQYF.

This rearrangement joins TRBV7-2 to TRBJ2-7, with D possibly matching TRBD2 (6 bases). The CDR3 extends over 15 amino acids. The germline gives CDR1 SGHTA, CDR2 FQGNSA. The V gene lost 2 bases and the J gene lost 2 bases, with 13 bases spanning the gap. Written as DNA, the CDR3 is TGTGCCAGCAGCTTAAGACGAGGAGGGCCCTACGAGCAGTACTTC. Its translation is CASSLRRGGPYEQYF.

The J gene is TRBJ2-3, the V gene TRBV7-9; 11 bases are a match to TRBD2. J lost 3 bases, V lost 7 bases, and 15 bases had no gene match. There are 18 residues in the CDR3. Germline CDR1 reads SEHNR; CDR2 reads FQNEAQ (reference sequence). The DNA of the CDR3 is TGTGCCAGCACGAAAGGGCGGCTAGCGGGGGGCCATACAGATACGCAGTATTTT. Protein sequence: CASTKGRLAGGHTDTQYF.

The V and J genes are TRBV5-5 and TRBJ1-4; 7 bases are shared with TRBD1. The CDR3 has 15 amino acids. Per the germline V gene, CDR1 is SGHKS and CDR2 is YYEKEE (reference sequence). Trimming removed 4 bases from V and 5 bases from J; junction bases left unmatched: 8. The CDR3 here is CASSPSGQTNEKLFF. CDR3 DNA: TGTGCCAGCAGCCCCTCGGGACAGACAAATGAAAAACTGTTTTTT. Based on the CDR3 plus reference TRBV5-5 and TRBJ1-4, the full variable domain is DAGVTQSPTHLIKTRGQQVTLRCSPISGHKSVSWYQQVLGQGPQFIFQYYEKEERGRGNFPDRFSARQFPNYSSELNVNALLLGDSALYLCASSPSGQTNEKLFFGSGTQLSVL.

CDR3 in amino acids: CASSQEQGLSIKNNEQFF. CDR3 coding DNA: TGTGCCAGCAGCCAAGAACAGGGGTTATCTATCAAGAACAATGAGCAGTTCTTC. This sequence joins TRBV7-6 and TRBJ2-1, with TRBD1 identical over 7 bases. The trim removed 5 bases at V and 5 bases at J, leaving 18 bases unmatched. The CDR3 extends over 18 amino acids. Germline CDR1 and CDR2: SGHVS and FNYEAQ.

The chain recombines TRBV29-1 with TRBJ1-1; no firm D call. This CDR3 has 14 amino acids. Germline-derived CDR1 and CDR2 are SQVTM and ANQGSEA. V dropped 5 bases and J dropped 1 base, with 14 bases sitting between them. In DNA, the CDR3 is TGCAGCGTTAGTCGGATACTAAAGAACACTGAAGCTTTCTTT. Translation gives CSVSRILKNTEAFF.

The rearrangement joins TRBV7-2 to TRBJ2-7; TRBD2 aligns across 10 bases. This CDR3 region has 17 residues. CDR1 SGHTA and CDR2 FQGNSA come from the germline V gene. The trim removed 1 base at V and 2 bases at J, leaving 8 bases unmatched. The CDR3 DNA reads TGTGCCAGCAGCTTAGGAGGTAGCGGGGGGAAAACCTACGAGCAGTACTTC. It translates to CASSLGGSGGKTYEQYF.

J is TRBJ1-5 and V is TRBV2; 7 bases map to TRBD1. The ends lost 4 bases at V and 4 bases at J; junction bases unmatched: 4. This CDR3 has 14 amino acids. From germline, CDR1 is SNHLY and CDR2 FYNNEI. The CDR3 protein is CASSADRDNQPQHF. CDR3 DNA sequence: TGTGCCAGCAGTGCTGACAGGGATAATCAGCCCCAGCATTTT.

The chain recombines TRBV5-1 with TRBJ1-4, with 10 bases fitting TRBD1. The junction had 7 bases not matched to a gene; V was cut back by 5 bases and J by 12 bases. This CDR3 contains 13 residues. Looked up from germline, CDR1 is SGHRS and CDR2 is YFSETQ. The CDR3 coding sequence is TGCGCCAGCAGGACAGGGGGCGGCGGGGAACTGTTTTTT. Amino acids: CASRTGGGGELFF.

This clone appeared a few times. The chain is built from TRBV7-8 and TRBJ2-7, with TRBD1 identical over 8 bases. CDR1 is SGHVS and CDR2 is FQNEAQ in the germline V gene. V shed 1 base, J shed 1 base, and the junction held 12 bases outside the gene matches. This CDR3 is 18 amino acids long. This CDR3 is CASSLGLLRTGMSYEQYF. The DNA for the CDR3 is TGTGCCAGCAGCTTAGGGCTATTGAGGACAGGGATGTCCTACGAGCAGTACTTC.

The rearrangement uses TRBV15 and TRBJ1-4; no definite D call. There are 16 residues in the CDR3. Trimming pared 0 bases from V and 8 bases from J, leaving 16 bases between. The germline V gene has CDR1 LNHNV and CDR2 YYDKDF (reference sequence). The CDR3 sequence is CATSRDHDLLREKLFF. The CDR3 coding sequence is TGTGCCACCAGCAGAGACCACGACCTATTGCGGGAAAAACTGTTTTTT.

The CDR3 DNA reads TGTGCCAGCAGTTACTCGCAGGGTCAGACTGAAGCTTTCTTT. Protein product: CASSYSQGQTEAFF. The chain couples TRBV6-5 to TRBJ1-1; D might be TRBD1 (5 bases). Germline V CDR1 and CDR2: MNHEY, SVGAGI. The CDR3 totals 14 residues. V lost 0 bases to trimming and J lost 5 bases, with 10 bases between them.

This clone was observed a single time. The rearrangement joins TRBV15 to TRBJ2-3, with 11 bases identical to TRBD1. The CDR3 contains 18 residues. V lost 3 bases to trimming and J lost 4 bases; unmatched junction nucleotides: 12. Per the germline V gene, CDR1 is LNHNV and CDR2 is YYDKDF (reference sequence). The CDR3 DNA sequence: TGTGCCACCAGCAGTGCCGAATTCGGGACAGGGGGGTCAGATACGCAGTATTTT. It specifies CATSSAEFGTGGSDTQYF.

This chain connects TRBV27 to TRBJ2-7; 7 nucleotides align to TRBD1. This CDR3 has 14 residues. Unmatched junction bases numbered 7, after V lost 6 bases and J lost 2 bases. Germline CDR1 and CDR2: MNHEY and SMNVEV (reference sequence). The CDR3 here is CASRRDSGAYEQYF. CDR3 DNA sequence: TGTGCCAGCAGAAGGGACAGTGGAGCCTACGAGCAGTACTTC.

This clone appeared once. The chain joins TRBV6-1 to TRBJ1-1; 7 nucleotides align to TRBD1. Germline V CDR1 and CDR2: MNHNS, SASEGT. Trimming cost V 1 base and J 7 bases; bases outside gene matches: 6. This CDR3 spans 14 amino acids. The CDR3 coding sequence is TGTGCCAGCAGTGAAGGACAGGGTCCTCTTGAAGCTTTCTTT. Its translation is CASSEGQGPLEAFF.

This chain joins TRBV6-1 and TRBJ1-4, with D uncertain. The CDR3 spans 15 residues. The germline V gene has CDR1 MNHNS and CDR2 SASEGT. The germline V and J ends were trimmed by 10 bases and 5 bases, with 20 bases remaining between them. CDR3 coding DNA: TGTGCCACTAGCATAAGCGGGTTGGGGAATGAAAAACTGTTTTTT. It is translated as CATSISGLGNEKLFF.